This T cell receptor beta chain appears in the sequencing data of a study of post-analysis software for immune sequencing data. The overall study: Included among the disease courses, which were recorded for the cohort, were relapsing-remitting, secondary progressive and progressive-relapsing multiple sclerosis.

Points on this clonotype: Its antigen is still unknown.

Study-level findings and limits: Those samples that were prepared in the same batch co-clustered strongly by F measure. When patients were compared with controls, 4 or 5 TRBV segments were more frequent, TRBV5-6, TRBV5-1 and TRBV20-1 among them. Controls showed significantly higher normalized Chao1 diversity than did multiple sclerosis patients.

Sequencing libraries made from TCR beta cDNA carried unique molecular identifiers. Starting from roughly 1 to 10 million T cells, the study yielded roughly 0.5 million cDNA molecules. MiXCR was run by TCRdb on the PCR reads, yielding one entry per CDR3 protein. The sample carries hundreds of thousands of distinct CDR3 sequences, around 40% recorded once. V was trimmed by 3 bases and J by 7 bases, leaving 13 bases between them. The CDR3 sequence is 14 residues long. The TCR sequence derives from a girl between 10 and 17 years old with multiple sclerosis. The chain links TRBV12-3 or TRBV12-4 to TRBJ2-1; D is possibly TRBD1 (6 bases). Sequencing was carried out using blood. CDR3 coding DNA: TGTGCCAGCAGTTTCCGGACAGAGTATAATGAGCAGTTCTTC. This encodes CASSFRTEYNEQFF.